This T cell receptor (beta chain) was sequenced for a study of T-cell reconstitution after alpha-beta-depleted transplantation in children (dated by TCRdb to about 2016). About the investigation overall: T-cell immune reconstitution after TCRalphabeta/CD19-depleted allogeneic hematopoietic cell transplantation in children was quantitatively tracked in the study by means of TCR repertoire profiling.

The CDR3 numbers 13 residues from cysteine through phenylalanine. Only the CDR3 portion is preserved as DNA: 39 bases, with reading frame beginning at the first base. Trimming removed 6 bases from V and 1 base from J, leaving 6 bases between the germline ends. According to the germline V gene, CDR1 reads SNHLY and CDR2 reads FYNNEI. The library was generated by PCR. Sequencing instrument: Illumina HiSeq 2500. TCR libraries were prepared with molecular barcoding, using unique molecular identifiers to normalize TCRbeta repertoire quantification. Through fastp at Q25 and MiXCR, TCRdb rebuilt clones from the public reads, retaining in-frame beta chains. Records with the same CDR3 protein are collapsed into one entry carrying the most frequent genes and DNA. This sample lists a few hundred thousand distinct CDR3 sequences; about a quarter were detected once. Roughly 9.7% of the sample belongs to the ten largest clones.

General findings and caveats noted by the study authors: The apparently early alphabetaT-cell count recovery about two months after transplant was reportedly dependent on only several hundred rapidly expanded clones derived from non-depleted graft cells. In some patients, high TCRbeta diversity at day 60 was attributed to recipient T cells and intrathymic progenitors that had survived conditioning. Over the following months the frequencies of hyperexpanded clones went down, and after one year T-cell counts and TCRbeta diversity were mostly credited to newly produced T cells.

The sample's treatment or condition label is to be understood as: allogeneic hematopoietic cell transplantation with graft depleted of TCRalphabeta T cells and CD19 B cells. The children who served as transplant recipients had been given grafts of TCRalphabeta/CD19-depleted allogeneic hematopoietic cells. On this clonotype itself: The antigen it recognizes is unknown. No base quality values were provided; no much bigger clone lies one nucleotide off.

The clonotype comes from a male patient younger than 18 who had a stem cell transplant for acute lymphoblastic leukemia, so the T cells may come from the graft donor. Rearrangement joined TRBV2 to TRBJ2-2; the D gene lacks a confident call. The sequencing here drew on PBMCs, mostly from graft donor cells, taken 180 days after TCRalphabeta/CD19-depleted stem cell transplant. The DNA reads as follows: TGTGCCAGCAGCCGATGGAACACCGGGGAGCTGTTTTTT. This yields the protein CASSRWNTGELFF.